This is a list of T cell receptor beta chains from one sample in a study of T cell changes during pregnancy in multiple sclerosis. Using immunoSEQ multiplex PCR, the repertoire was profiled, and TCRdb retains in-frame clones only, with some absent. The table has around 48,000 clones, under 95% seen once. Specimen: CD8+ T cells from peripheral blood mononuclear cells, collected before pregnancy. Receptors were obtained from a female donor with multiple sclerosis, enrolled in a pregnancy study. Both conserved end residues are part of each CDR3. D genes are given only for firm matches. Part of the rows lack a size; the others show once, few, many or a class for expanded clones.

clone_size	d_call	cdr3_length	v_call	j_call	cdr3_nt	cdr3_aa
.	TRBD2	15	TRBV10-3	TRBJ2-1	TGTGCCATCAGGACCGCGCGGGGGGGCTCTGATGAGCAGTTCTTC	CAIRTARGGSDEQFF
.	TRBD1	15	TRBV28	TRBJ2-2	TGTGCCAGCAGTTTTAGGGGACAGGACACCGGGGAGCTGTTTTTT	CASSFRGQDTGELFF
.	TRBD2	18	TRBV11-1	TRBJ2-7	TGTGCCAGCAGCTTAGTGTCGCCGGGACTAGCCTTCTCCTACGAGCAGTACTTC	CASSLVSPGLAFSYEQYF
.	.	14	TRBV1	TRBJ1-5	TGCACCAGCATTAGGGGGAGGGACGAGCAGCCCCAGCATTTT	CTSIRGRDEQPQHF
.	TRBD1	13	TRBV27	TRBJ2-2	TGTGCCAGCAGGCCAGGGGGCACCGGGGAGCTGTTTTTT	CASRPGGTGELFF
.	TRBD1	13	TRBV19	TRBJ1-6	TGTGCCAGCAACAGGGGCCCGAGTTCACCCCTCCACTTT	CASNRGPSSPLHF
few	TRBD1	15	TRBV9	TRBJ1-2	TGTGCCAGCAGCTTGGGGACAGGGGAAAACTATGGCTACACCTTC	CASSLGTGENYGYTF
.	TRBD2	21	TRBV15	TRBJ2-2	TGTGCCACCAGCAGAGAGCGGACCGCTCTAACTAGCGGGGAAAAGACCGGGGAGCTGTTTTTT	CATSRERTALTSGEKTGELFF
.	TRBD1	17	TRBV27	TRBJ2-5	TGTGCCAGCAGTCCCCAGGGAGACAGGGGCGATGCCGAGACCCAGTACTTC	CASSPQGDRGDAETQYF
once	TRBD1	15	TRBV6-1	TRBJ2-1	TGTGCCAGCAGTGACGGGACAGGGGGGGTCAATGAGCAGTTCTTC	CASSDGTGGVNEQFF
.	TRBD2	13	TRBV27	TRBJ2-7	TGTGCCAGTAGCGGGGGCCCAACCTACGAGCAGTACTTC	CASSGGPTYEQYF
once	.	14	TRBV27	TRBJ2-5	TGTGCCAGCAGTTTATGGGGGCCTCAAGAGACCCAGTACTTC	CASSLWGPQETQYF
.	.	12	TRBV4-1	TRBJ2-3	TGCGCCAGCAGCCAAGAGCGGGATACGCAGTATTTT	CASSQERDTQYF
once	TRBD2	16	TRBV9	TRBJ2-1	TGTGCCAGCAGCGTAGTAGCGGGGAGCTCCTACAATGAGCAGTTCTTC	CASSVVAGSSYNEQFF
.	.	15	TRBV4-1	TRBJ2-7	TGCGCCAGCAGCCAGGCCCTGGCGGGCTCCTACGAGCAGTACTTC	CASSQALAGSYEQYF
once	.	13	TRBV4-2	TRBJ1-1	TGTGCCAGCAGCCAAGAGAACTATCCTGAAGCTTTCTTT	CASSQENYPEAFF
once	.	19	TRBV12-5	TRBJ1-1	TGTGCTAGTGGTTCGAAATTTCAAGGGACACCCGATCTGAACACTGAAGCTTTCTTT	CASGSKFQGTPDLNTEAFF
.	.	12	TRBV6-1	TRBJ1-2	TGTGCCAGCAGTGAAGGAGACTATGGCTACACCTTC	CASSEGDYGYTF
few	.	14	TRBV10-3	TRBJ1-2	TGTGCCATCAGTGAGGGTGTAGCTAACTATGGCTACACCTTC	CAISEGVANYGYTF
.	.	16	TRBV5-8	TRBJ2-3	TGTGCCAGCAGCTTGCCGCCAGGGGAGTACACAGATACGCAGTATTTT	CASSLPPGEYTDTQYF
.	TRBD2	15	TRBV9	TRBJ2-1	TGTGCCAGCAGCCTATTCTCCTCTAGCGGCAATGAGCAGTTCTTC	CASSLFSSSGNEQFF
.	TRBD2	14	TRBV9	TRBJ2-1	TGTGCCAGCAGCGCGGGGGGGAACTACAATGAGCAGTTCTTC	CASSAGGNYNEQFF
.	TRBD2	16	TRBV4-3	TRBJ2-1	TGCGCCAGCAGCCAAGATGGGGGGGGCTCCTACAATGAGCAGTTCTTC	CASSQDGGGSYNEQFF
.	TRBD1	15	TRBV11-2	TRBJ2-7	TGTGCCAGCAGCTTAATAGGACAGGAGATCTACGAGCAGTACTTC	CASSLIGQEIYEQYF
.	.	16	TRBV7-9	TRBJ1-4	TGTGCCAGCAGCCCGGGACGGGGAGGGACTAATGAAAAACTGTTTTTT	CASSPGRGGTNEKLFF
few	.	12	TRBV29-1	TRBJ1-1	TGCAGCGTTGAATATCAGGGCGATGAAGCTTTCTTT	CSVEYQGDEAFF
.	.	14	TRBV5-5	TRBJ2-1	TGTGCCAGCAGTCCTTGGAGTACCTACAATGAGCAGTTCTTC	CASSPWSTYNEQFF
.	TRBD2	16	TRBV10-3	TRBJ2-1	TGTGCCATCAGTGAGCCAACTAGCGGGGTCGGACATGAGCAGTTCTTC	CAISEPTSGVGHEQFF
.	TRBD1	16	TRBV27	TRBJ2-1	TGTGCCAGCACCCCGGGACAGGGGTTTTCCTACAATGAGCAGTTCTTC	CASTPGQGFSYNEQFF
.	TRBD1	15	TRBV7-6	TRBJ2-1	TGTGCCAGCAGGAACCCGGGACAGGGGTTCAATGAGCAGTTCTTC	CASRNPGQGFNEQFF
.	.	10	TRBV11-2	TRBJ1-1	TGTGCCAGCAGCTATGCGGTAGCTTTCTTT	CASSYAVAFF
.	TRBD2	16	TRBV28	TRBJ2-3	TGTGCCAGCAGCCTCGGGACTAGCGGGGGGCGAGATACGCAGTATTTT	CASSLGTSGGRDTQYF